This TCR beta chain was found in a study of blood T cells in healthy people across ages. A second PCR, run for about 7 to 11 cycles, used a sample-barcoded 5' primer plus a J-beta primer mix. A single record per CDR3 protein comes from TCRdb applying MiXCR to the 5' RACE reads. The table has around 1,000,000 distinct CDR3 sequences, approximately 26% seen once; the top ten hold approximately 0.75%. The CDR3 has 16 amino acids. Germline assignment: CDR1 SEHNR and CDR2 FQNEAQ (reference sequence). Researchers report isolating at least 6.5 million PBMCs per sample. Findings and limits, study-wide: The study found TCR beta diversity correlated strongly with naive T cell percentage.

In its sample, this clonotype was seen a few times. Its antigen is still unknown. The sample was also reused in another study, on T cells of mothers and their children. That source adds: A primer called M1S, used in the second PCR, added sample barcodes and 2-4 random nucleotides.

The chain joins TRBV7-9 to TRBJ2-5; 7 bases are a match to TRBD2. The closer fit of TRBJ2-1 to the DNA end suggests the J call may be wrong. This TCR was sampled from a girl aged 2 to 9 in good health. The sample comprised blood. The CDR3 coding sequence is TGTGCCAGCAGCCCGGCGATGGGGAGGGCCTACAATGAGCAGTTCTTC. Translation gives CASSPAMGRAYNEQFF.